The 4 T cell receptor beta chains below all came from one sample that was sequenced in a study of T cell changes during pregnancy in multiple sclerosis. TCRdb's table, derived via immunoSEQ multiplex PCR, lists solely in-frame clones and lacks some. This sample carries fewer than 15,000 clones, just over 85% of them seen once, and the ten largest clones take 15% to 20%. The sequences come from CD8+ T cells from peripheral blood mononuclear cells, collected in the first trimester of pregnancy. These receptor sequences come from a female donor with multiple sclerosis, enrolled in a pregnancy study.

This chain connects TRBV11-1 to TRBJ2-3; weak D call: TRBD2 (5 bases). CDR3 length equals 17 residues. V lost 2 bases and J 4 bases, leaving 19 bases between the germline ends. Germline V gene lookup returns CDR1 SGHAT and CDR2 FQDESV (reference sequence). Here the CDR3 DNA reads TGTGCCAGCAGCTTACACGATCCGGGGTCCGAGGCAGATACGCAGTATTTT. It yields the protein CASSLHDPGSEADTQYF.

V is TRBV30 and J is TRBJ1-6; TRBD1 might be the D (6 bases). This CDR3 region has 18 residues. Germline V lookup: CDR1 GTSNPN, CDR2 SVGIG (reference sequence). With 5 bases removed from V and 4 bases from J, the gap between germline ends came to 24 bases. The CDR3 DNA follows: TGTGCCTGGGCCCGACAGGTTGAAGTTTGGCAATATAATTCACCCCTCCACTTT. Translated: CAWARQVEVWQYNSPLHF.

The chain couples TRBV11-2 to TRBJ2-7; no firm D call. Per germline, CDR1 SGHAT and CDR2 FQNNGV. Trimming removed 3 bases at V and 2 bases at J, with 5 bases between. The CDR3 sequence is 12 residues long. CDR3 coding DNA: TGTGCCAGCAGCTTGGGCACCTACGAGCAGTACTTC. Residues: CASSLGTYEQYF.

V and J are TRBV2 and TRBJ2-1; TRBD2 matches at 8 bases. The germline V gene has CDR1 SNHLY and CDR2 FYNNEI. The V gene end was trimmed by 2 bases and the J gene end by 10 bases; junction bases not matched to a gene: 16. The CDR3 is 17 residues long. CDR3 nucleotides: TGTGCCAGCAGTGAAACCCGGCGAAGCGGGGGTTCCCTCGAGCAGTTCTTC. Encoded protein: CASSETRRSGGSLEQFF.